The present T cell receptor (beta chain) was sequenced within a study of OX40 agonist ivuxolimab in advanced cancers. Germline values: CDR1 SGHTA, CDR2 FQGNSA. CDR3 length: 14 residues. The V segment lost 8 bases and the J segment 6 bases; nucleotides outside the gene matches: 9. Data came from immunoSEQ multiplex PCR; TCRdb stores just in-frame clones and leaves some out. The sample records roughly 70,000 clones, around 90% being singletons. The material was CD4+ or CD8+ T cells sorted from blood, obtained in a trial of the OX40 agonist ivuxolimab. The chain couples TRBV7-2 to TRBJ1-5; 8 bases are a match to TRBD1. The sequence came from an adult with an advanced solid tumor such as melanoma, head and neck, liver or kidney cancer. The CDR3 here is CASAQGASTQPQHF. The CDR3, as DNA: TGTGCCAGCGCCCAGGGGGCATCGACTCAGCCCCAGCATTTT.